What follows are 19 T cell receptor beta chains derived from one specimen sequenced in a study of cytomegalovirus exposure and HLA in healthy donors. The protocol was immunoSEQ multiplex PCR, while the TCRdb copy is restricted to in-frame clones and leaves out a portion. This table holds 130,000 to 150,000 clones, about 89% found once. The sample consisted of PBMCs. The source is a man between 18 and 29 years old in good health and CMV-seronegative.

The chain couples TRBV6-4 to TRBJ2-1, with 9 bases fitting TRBD2. This CDR3 region has 16 residues. Germline assignment: CDR1 MRHNA and CDR2 SNTAGT. J was trimmed by 5 bases and V by 3 bases; bases with no gene match: 8. The CDR3 spells CASSEGAGGKNNEQFF. CDR3 DNA: TGTGCCAGCAGTGAAGGAGCGGGGGGAAAAAACAATGAGCAGTTCTTC.

The chain couples TRBV13 to TRBJ2-2; D is possibly TRBD2 (5 bases). Germline CDR1 reads PRHDT; CDR2 reads FYEKMQ (reference sequence). Trimming pared 5 bases from V and 7 bases from J, leaving 11 bases between. This CDR3 region has 13 residues. The CDR3 loop is CASSPLAGGELFF. Written as DNA, the CDR3 is TGTGCCAGCAGCCCCTTGGCGGGCGGGGAGCTGTTTTTT.

The rearrangement uses TRBV6-1 and TRBJ1-4; D is unresolved. Trimming pared 5 bases from V and 5 bases from J, leaving 12 bases between. This CDR3 comprises 14 residues. Germline-derived CDR1 and CDR2 are MNHNS and SASEGT. As DNA, the CDR3 is TGTGCCAGCAGTTCTCCGGGTCCGAATGAAAAACTGTTTTTT. Translated: CASSSPGPNEKLFF.

V is TRBV7-5 and J is TRBJ1-2; TRBD1, the table's D call, lacks a check against the DNA. TRBV7-5 is a pseudogene segment. The CDR3 has 17 amino acids. CDR3 coding DNA: TGTGTCAGAAGCCTAAGCCTAGCTAGGGACAGGGTTTCGAGCTACACCTTC. Protein sequence: CVRSLSLARDRVSSYTF.

The chain joins TRBV6-1 to TRBJ1-2; D uncertain. This CDR3 comprises 14 residues. Trimming took off 4 bases at V and 0 bases at J, with 9 bases between the two ends. CDR1 and CDR2 from the germline V gene are MNHNS and SASEGT. The CDR3: CASSVPGSNYGYTF. CDR3 nucleotide sequence: TGTGCCAGCAGTGTTCCGGGATCTAACTATGGCTACACCTTC.

The chain joins TRBV11-3 to TRBJ2-1; TRBD2 matches at 10 bases. The CDR3 extends over 15 amino acids. The germline V gene encodes CDR1 SGHNT and CDR2 YENEEA. Trimming took 5 bases from V and 5 from J; bases not matched to a gene: 6. CDR3 sequence: CASSPRTSGHNEQFF. CDR3 nucleotide sequence: TGTGCCAGCAGCCCAAGGACTAGCGGTCACAATGAGCAGTTCTTC. Based on the CDR3 plus reference TRBV11-3 and TRBJ2-1, the full variable domain is EAGVVQSPRYKIIEKKQPVAFWCNPISGHNTLYWYLQNLGQGPELLIRYENEEAVDDSQLPKDRFSAERLKGVDSTLKIQPAELGDSAVYLCASSPRTSGHNEQFFGPGTRLTVL.

This chain joins TRBV7-2 and TRBJ2-7; D unclear. Germline V gene data show CDR1 as SGHTA and CDR2 as FQGNSA. The CDR3 covers 12 residues. V lost 4 bases and J lost 3, with 7 bases in between. The DNA of the CDR3 is TGTGCCAGCAGCTCCAGTTTCTACGAGCAGTACTTC. Its translation is CASSSSFYEQYF.

The V and J genes are TRBV30 and TRBJ1-6; TRBD1 might be the D (5 bases). Looked up from germline, CDR1 is GTSNPN and CDR2 is SVGIG (reference sequence). The CDR3 loop spans 15 amino acids. Trimming removed 3 bases at V and 2 bases at J, with 11 bases between. The CDR3 DNA reads TGTGCCTGGAGCCCAGGGCTAACCTATAATTCACCCCTCCACTTT. Encoded protein: CAWSPGLTYNSPLHF.

The chain employs TRBV9 and TRBJ2-7, with 8 nucleotides matching TRBD2. The CDR3 sequence is 15 residues long. V was clipped by 0 bases and J by 5 bases; unmatched bases: 7. CDR1 SGDLS and CDR2 YYNGEE come from the germline V gene. The CDR3 coding sequence is TGTGCCAGCAGCGTAGGCTCCGGGACTAGTAACGAGCAGTACTTC. The encoded protein is CASSVGSGTSNEQYF.

This chain connects TRBV18 to TRBJ2-7, with 10 bases lining up with TRBD2. J gave up 3 bases and V 2 bases, and 4 bases lay outside the gene matches. The CDR3 covers 15 residues. Germline V gene data show CDR1 as KGHSH and CDR2 as LQKENI. The CDR3 spells CASSPASGSLYEQYV. DNA for the CDR3: TGTGCCAGCTCACCAGCTAGCGGGAGTCTCTACGAGCAGTACGTC.

V is TRBV13 and J is TRBJ1-5, with D unclear. Germline-derived CDR1 and CDR2 are PRHDT and FYEKMQ (reference sequence). Trimming removed 0 bases at V and 3 bases at J, with 6 bases between. The CDR3 sequence is 14 residues long. CDR3 nucleotides: TGTGCCAGCAGCTTAGGACAGATCAATCAGCCCCAGCATTTT. Its protein is CASSLGQINQPQHF.

This clone came up a few times. The chain joins TRBV5-4 to TRBJ2-1, with D perhaps matching TRBD1 (8 bases). The CDR3 runs 15 residues. Germline CDR1 and CDR2: SGHNT and YYREEE (reference sequence). V was trimmed by 4 bases and J by 4 bases, leaving 15 bases between them. The CDR3 DNA sequence: TGTGCCAGCAGCCCACAGGGGGGGGGTTACAATGAGCAGTTCTTC. It translates to CASSPQGGGYNEQFF. The entire variable domain, with the rest obtained from reference TRBV5-4 and TRBJ2-1, is as follows: ETGVTQSPTHLIKTRGQQVTLRCSSQSGHNTVSWYQQALGQGPQFIFQYYREEENGRGNFPPRFSGLQFPNYSSELNVNALELDDSALYLCASSPQGGGYNEQFFGPGTRLTVL.

The rearrangement links TRBV5-4 to TRBJ2-2; D is unresolved. V lost 4 bases to trimming and J lost 5 bases, with 12 bases between them. Germline V gene data show CDR1 as SGHNT and CDR2 as YYREEE (reference sequence). The CDR3 extends over 14 amino acids. CDR3 nucleotide sequence: TGTGCCAGCAGCCGTGGGTCAGGAACCGGGGAGCTGTTTTTT. Translation gives CASSRGSGTGELFF.

This chain uses TRBV6-5 with TRBJ1-6; 7 bases agree with TRBD1. V shed 4 bases and J 7 bases; nucleotides not matched to a gene: 7. The germline V gene has CDR1 MNHEY and CDR2 SVGAGI. This CDR3 has 15 residues. This CDR3 is CASSSATGSNSPLHF. CDR3 DNA: TGTGCCAGCAGTTCCGCGACAGGGTCCAATTCACCCCTCCACTTT.

The chain couples TRBV19 to TRBJ2-2, with 11 bases matching TRBD2. This CDR3 is 17 amino acids long. Trimming removed 3 bases from V and 7 bases from J; junction bases left unmatched: 10. The V gene's germline CDR1 is LNHDA and CDR2 SQIVND (reference sequence). CDR3 nucleotide sequence: TGTGCCAGTAGTATTTTTGGGACTAGCGGATCAGTCGGGGAGCTGTTTTTT. Translating gives CASSIFGTSGSVGELFF. Full variable domain (remainder filled in from reference TRBV19 and TRBJ2-2): DGGITQSPKYLFRKEGQNVTLSCEQNLNHDAMYWYRQDPGQGLRLIYYSQIVNDFQKGDIAEGYSVSREKKESFPLTVTSAQKNPTAFYLCASSIFGTSGSVGELFFGEGSRLTVL.

This rearrangement joins TRBV7-3 to TRBJ1-2; a weak D match, TRBD1 (5 bases). Germline V CDR1 and CDR2: SGHTA, FQGTGA. The CDR3 has 15 amino acids. The V end was cut by 0 bases, the J end by 2 bases, with 10 bases between. The CDR3 DNA sequence: TGTGCCAGCAGCTTAACTGCCGACAGAAACTATGGCTACACCTTC. This translates into CASSLTADRNYGYTF.

The chain is built from TRBV30 and TRBJ2-2, with D maybe TRBD1 (5 bases). The CDR3 spans 14 residues. Per germline, CDR1 GTSNPN and CDR2 SVGIG (reference sequence). Trimming removed 4 bases at V and 1 base at J, with 10 bases between. This CDR3 reads CAWTLTVNTGELFF. CDR3 nucleotides: TGTGCCTGGACCCTGACAGTGAACACCGGGGAGCTGTTTTTT.

The CDR3 sequence: CASSFRGSYEQYV. Here the CDR3 DNA reads TGTGCCAGCAGTTTCAGGGGGTCCTACGAGCAGTACGTC. This chain connects TRBV28 to TRBJ2-7; 7 nucleotides align to TRBD1. The germline V gene has CDR1 MDHEN and CDR2 SYDVKM. Trimming at V came to 3 bases and at J to 1 base, leaving 0 bases not matched to a gene. This CDR3 comprises 13 residues.

The V and J genes are TRBV13 and TRBJ2-1; D is ambiguous. The CDR3 has 13 residues. CDR1 and CDR2 from the germline V gene are PRHDT and FYEKMQ (reference sequence). The ends were cut back, 5 bases at V and 6 bases at J, with 11 bases in the middle. The CDR3 loop is CASSPPRSNEQFF. Here the CDR3 DNA reads TGTGCCAGCAGCCCCCCCAGAAGCAATGAGCAGTTCTTC.